Given below is one TCR beta chain in context. In this sample, this clonotype turned up a few times. The clone's antigen remains unknown. No much larger clone is present one base from it, and per-base qualities are unavailable. The germline V gene yields MNHEY for CDR1 and SVGAGI for CDR2. The germline ends are 12 bases apart after V is trimmed by 6 bases and J by 4 bases. From the cysteine through the phenylalanine, the CDR3 covers 13 amino acids. Only the CDR3 portion is preserved as DNA: 39 bases, with reading frame beginning at the first base. The data originate from a study of T cells of healthy individuals (dated by TCRdb to between 2018 and 2020). Receptors were amplified or captured by 5' RACE. The data were produced on an Illumina MiSeq. The public reads were run again by TCRdb, first through fastp at Q25 and then through MiXCR, and only productive beta chains were kept. One record per CDR3 amino acid sequence lists the most common genes and DNA. This sample comprises around 83,000 distinct CDR3 sequences, approximately 4.8% of them detected only once. The ten biggest clones cover roughly 7.5% of the sample.

This receptor was taken from a female donor in good health. Rearrangement joined TRBV6-5 to TRBJ1-1; 6 matching bases give a weak D call of TRBD1. The nucleotide sequence reads as follows: TGTGCCAGCAGGGGCGGGGGCGGCACTGAAGCTTTCTTT. Its translation reads: CASRGGGGTEAFF.